This TCR beta chain was recorded in a study of blood T cell repertoires in COVID-19. Study background: The origin of the acute and convalescent COVID-19 samples was the United States, Italy and Spain. From T cells, B-cell-depleted T cells, or PBMCs came the material, which was cDNA or gDNA.

This CDR3 has 13 residues. J was trimmed by 6 bases and V by 6 bases; bases with no gene match: 6. Germline CDR1 is MGHDK and CDR2 is SYGVNS. Methods used by the authors: For nucleated cells, counts were estimated from reference gene primer amplification. Here immunoSEQ multiplex PCR was the method, and the copy in TCRdb shows in-frame clones only, minus some. D and trimming were read from the DNA, whereas the V and J calls and clone size are those reported in that table. The sample has under 250,000 clones, around 81% seen once. The TCR sequence derives from a man between 50 and 59 years old with active or convalescent COVID-19. The sample comprised peripheral blood. This rearrangement joins TRBV25-1 to TRBJ1-2; 8 bases map to TRBD1. The CDR3 spells CASSGGQGHGYTF. The CDR3 DNA reads as TGTGCCAGCAGCGGTGGACAGGGCCATGGCTACACCTTC.